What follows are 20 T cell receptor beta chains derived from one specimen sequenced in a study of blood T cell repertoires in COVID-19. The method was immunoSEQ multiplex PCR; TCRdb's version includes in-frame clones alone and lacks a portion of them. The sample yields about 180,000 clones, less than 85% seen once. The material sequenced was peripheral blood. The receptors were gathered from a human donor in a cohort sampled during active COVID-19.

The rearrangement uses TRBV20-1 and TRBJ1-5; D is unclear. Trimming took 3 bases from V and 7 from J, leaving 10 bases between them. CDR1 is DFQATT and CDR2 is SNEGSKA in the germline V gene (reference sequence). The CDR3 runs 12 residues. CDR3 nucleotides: TGCAGTGCTAGTAGAGTCAACCAGCCCCAGCATTTT. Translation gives CSASRVNQPQHF.

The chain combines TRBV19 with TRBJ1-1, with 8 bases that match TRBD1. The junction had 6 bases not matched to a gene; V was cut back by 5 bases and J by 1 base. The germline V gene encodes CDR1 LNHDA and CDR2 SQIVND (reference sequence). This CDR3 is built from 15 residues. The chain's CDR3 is CASSLKTGANTEAFF. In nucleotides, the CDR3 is TGTGCCAGTAGTTTAAAGACAGGGGCGAACACTGAAGCTTTCTTT.

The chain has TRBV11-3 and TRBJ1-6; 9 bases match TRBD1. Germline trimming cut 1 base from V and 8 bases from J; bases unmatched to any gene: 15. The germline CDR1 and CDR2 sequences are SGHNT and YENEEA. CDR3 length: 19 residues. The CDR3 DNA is TGTGCCAGCAGCTTAGCTCCTACAAAATACCGGGACAGGGATTCACCCCTCCACTTT. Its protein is CASSLAPTKYRDRDSPLHF.

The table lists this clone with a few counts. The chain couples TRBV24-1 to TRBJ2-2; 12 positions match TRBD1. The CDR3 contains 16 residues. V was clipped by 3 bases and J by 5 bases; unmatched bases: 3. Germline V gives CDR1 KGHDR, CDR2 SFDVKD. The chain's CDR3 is CATSDPGQGATGELFF. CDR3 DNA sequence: TGTGCCACCAGTGATCCGGGACAGGGGGCGACCGGGGAGCTGTTTTTT.

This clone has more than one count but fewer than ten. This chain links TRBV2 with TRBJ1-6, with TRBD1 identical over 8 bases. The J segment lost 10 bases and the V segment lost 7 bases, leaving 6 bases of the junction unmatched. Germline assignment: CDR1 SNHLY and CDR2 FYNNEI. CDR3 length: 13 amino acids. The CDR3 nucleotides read TGTGCCAGCAAAGGACAGGGAGACTCACCCCTCCACTTT. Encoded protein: CASKGQGDSPLHF.

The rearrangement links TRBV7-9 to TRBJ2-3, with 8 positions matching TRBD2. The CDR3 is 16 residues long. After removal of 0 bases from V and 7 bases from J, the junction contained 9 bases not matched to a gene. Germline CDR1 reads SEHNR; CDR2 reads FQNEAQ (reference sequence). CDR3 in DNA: TGTGCCAGCAGCTTAGCGCGGGATAGCGGGGAAAATACGCAGTATTTT. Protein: CASSLARDSGENTQYF.

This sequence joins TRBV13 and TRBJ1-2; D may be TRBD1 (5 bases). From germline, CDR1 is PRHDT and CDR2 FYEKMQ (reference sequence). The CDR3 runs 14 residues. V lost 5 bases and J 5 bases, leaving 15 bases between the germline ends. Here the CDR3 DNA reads TGTGCCAGCAGCCCAGGGAGGGATTCTTATGGCTACACCTTC. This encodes CASSPGRDSYGYTF. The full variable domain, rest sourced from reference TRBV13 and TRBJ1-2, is AAGVIQSPRHLIKEKRETATLKCYPIPRHDTVYWYQQGPGQDPQFLISFYEKMQSDKGSIPDRFSAQQFSDYHSELNMSSLELGDSALYFCASSPGRDSYGYTFGSGTRLTVV.

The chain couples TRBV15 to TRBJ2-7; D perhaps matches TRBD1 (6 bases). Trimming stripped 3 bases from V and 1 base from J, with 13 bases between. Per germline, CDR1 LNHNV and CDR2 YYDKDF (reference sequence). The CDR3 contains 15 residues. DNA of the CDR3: TGTGCCACCAGCAGCAGTCAGGGGACATCCTACGAGCAGTACTTC. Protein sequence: CATSSSQGTSYEQYF.

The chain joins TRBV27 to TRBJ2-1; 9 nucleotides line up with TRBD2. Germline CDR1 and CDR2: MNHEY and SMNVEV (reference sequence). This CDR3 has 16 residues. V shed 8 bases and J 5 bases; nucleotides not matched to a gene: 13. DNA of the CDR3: TGTGCCAGCTCGCTCCAAAGCGGGGGGCTGAACAATGAGCAGTTCTTC. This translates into CASSLQSGGLNNEQFF.

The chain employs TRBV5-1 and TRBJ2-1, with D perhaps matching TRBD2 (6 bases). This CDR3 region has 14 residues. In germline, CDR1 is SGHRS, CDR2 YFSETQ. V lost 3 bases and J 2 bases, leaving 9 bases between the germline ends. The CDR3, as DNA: TGCGCCAGCAGCTCGGGGAGGACCTACAATGAGCAGTTCTTC. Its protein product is CASSSGRTYNEQFF. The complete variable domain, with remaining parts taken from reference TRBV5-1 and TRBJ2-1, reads KAGVTQTPRYLIKTRGQQVTLSCSPISGHRSVSWYQQTPGQGLQFLFEYFSETQRNKGNFPGRFSGRQFSNSRSEMNVSTLELGDSALYLCASSSGRTYNEQFFGPGTRLTVL.

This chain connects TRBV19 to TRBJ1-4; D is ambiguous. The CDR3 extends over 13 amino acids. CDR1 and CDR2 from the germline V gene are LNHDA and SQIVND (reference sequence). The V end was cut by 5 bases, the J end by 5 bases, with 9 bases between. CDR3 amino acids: CASSLYLNEKLFF. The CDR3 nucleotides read TGTGCCAGTAGTCTGTACCTAAATGAAAAACTGTTTTTT.

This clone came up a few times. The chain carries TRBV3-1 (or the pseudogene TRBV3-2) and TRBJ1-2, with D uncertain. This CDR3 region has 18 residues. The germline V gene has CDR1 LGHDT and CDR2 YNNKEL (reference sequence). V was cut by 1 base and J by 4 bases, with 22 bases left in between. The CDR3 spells CASSQGWRQDYPSYGYTF. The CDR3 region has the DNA TGTGCCAGCAGCCAAGGTTGGAGGCAGGACTACCCGTCCTATGGCTACACCTTC.

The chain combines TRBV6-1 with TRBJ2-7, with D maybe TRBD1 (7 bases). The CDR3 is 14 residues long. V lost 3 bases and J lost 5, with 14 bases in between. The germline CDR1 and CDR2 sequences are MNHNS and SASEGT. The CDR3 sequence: CASSEGGDSHEQYF. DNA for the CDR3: TGTGCCAGCAGTGAGGGCGGGGACAGTCACGAGCAGTACTTC.

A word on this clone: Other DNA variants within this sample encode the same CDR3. The CDR3 DNA sequence: TGTGCCAGCAGTTACCGGACAGGGGCCTACGAGCAGTACTTC. Encoded protein: CASSYRTGAYEQYF. J is TRBJ2-7 and V is TRBV6-5; 9 nucleotides align to TRBD1. Germline V gives CDR1 MNHEY, CDR2 SVGAGI. The CDR3 totals 14 residues. The V segment lost 2 bases and the J segment 2 bases; nucleotides outside the gene matches: 1.

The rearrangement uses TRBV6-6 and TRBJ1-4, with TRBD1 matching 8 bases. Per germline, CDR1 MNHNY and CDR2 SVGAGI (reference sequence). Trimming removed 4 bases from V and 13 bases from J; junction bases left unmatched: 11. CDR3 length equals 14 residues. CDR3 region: CASSSRQGPMRLFF. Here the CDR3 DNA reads TGTGCCAGCAGTTCCCGACAGGGGCCTATGAGACTGTTTTTT.

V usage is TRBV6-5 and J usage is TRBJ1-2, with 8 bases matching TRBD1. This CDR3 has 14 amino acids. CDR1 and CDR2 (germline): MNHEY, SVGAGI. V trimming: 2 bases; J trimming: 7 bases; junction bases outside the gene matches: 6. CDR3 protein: CASSYPGGLGGYTF. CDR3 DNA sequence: TGTGCCAGCAGTTACCCAGGGGGCCTTGGTGGCTACACCTTC.

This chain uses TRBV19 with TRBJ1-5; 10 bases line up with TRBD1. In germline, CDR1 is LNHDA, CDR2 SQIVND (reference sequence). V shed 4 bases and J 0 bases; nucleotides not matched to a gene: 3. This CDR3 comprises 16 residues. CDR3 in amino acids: CASSTGTGDSNQPQHF. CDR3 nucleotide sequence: TGTGCCAGTAGTACCGGGACAGGGGATAGCAATCAGCCCCAGCATTTT.

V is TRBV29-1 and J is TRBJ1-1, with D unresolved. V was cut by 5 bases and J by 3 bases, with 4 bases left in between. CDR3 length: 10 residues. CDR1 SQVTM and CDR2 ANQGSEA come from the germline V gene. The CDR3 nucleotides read TGCAGCGTTCTTTACACTGAAGCTTTCTTT. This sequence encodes CSVLYTEAFF.

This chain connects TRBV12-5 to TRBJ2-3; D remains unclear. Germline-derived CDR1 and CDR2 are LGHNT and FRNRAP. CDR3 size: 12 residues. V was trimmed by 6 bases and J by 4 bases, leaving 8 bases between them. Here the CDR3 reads CASGPAPDTQYF. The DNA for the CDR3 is TGTGCTAGTGGGCCCGCGCCAGATACGCAGTATTTT. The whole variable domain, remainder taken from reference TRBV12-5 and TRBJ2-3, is DARVTQTPRHKVTEMGQEVTMRCQPILGHNTVFWYRQTMMQGLELLAYFRNRAPLDDSGMPKDRFSAEMPDATLATLKIQPSEPRDSAVYFCASGPAPDTQYFGPGTRLTVL.

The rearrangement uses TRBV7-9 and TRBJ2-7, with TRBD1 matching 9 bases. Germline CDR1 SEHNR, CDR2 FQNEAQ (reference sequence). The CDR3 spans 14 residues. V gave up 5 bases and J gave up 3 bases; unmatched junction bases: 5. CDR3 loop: CASSQQGAYYEQYF. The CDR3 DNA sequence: TGTGCCAGCAGCCAACAGGGGGCTTACTACGAGCAGTACTTC.